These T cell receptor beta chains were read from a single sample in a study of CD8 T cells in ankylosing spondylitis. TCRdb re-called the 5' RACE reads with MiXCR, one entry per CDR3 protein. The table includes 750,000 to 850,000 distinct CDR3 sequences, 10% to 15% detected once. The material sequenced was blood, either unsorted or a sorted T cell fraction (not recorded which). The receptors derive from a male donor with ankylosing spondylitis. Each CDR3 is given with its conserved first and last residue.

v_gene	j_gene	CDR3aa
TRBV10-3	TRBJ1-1	CAIREQANTEAFF
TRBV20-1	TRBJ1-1	CSARSPNTEAFF
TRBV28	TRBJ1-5	CASSGQGIGWANQPQHF
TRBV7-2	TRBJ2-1	CASSTTSGRRYNEQFF
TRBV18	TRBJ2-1	CASSPGTSSIDEQFF
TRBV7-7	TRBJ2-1	CASSFILAGTIDQAEQFF
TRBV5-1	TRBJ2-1	CASSLSRYNEQFF
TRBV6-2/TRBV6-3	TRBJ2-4	CASTSPGQRRGNIQYF
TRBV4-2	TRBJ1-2	CASGPRRLCGYTF
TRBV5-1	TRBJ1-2	CASSPGTVANYGYTF
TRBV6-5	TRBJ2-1	CASSYGIEQFF
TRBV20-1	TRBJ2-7	CSAFSGAAYEQYF
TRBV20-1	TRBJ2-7	CSAVVRDEQYF
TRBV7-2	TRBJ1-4	CASSTGGAPEKLFF
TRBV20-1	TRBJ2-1	CSARDRLAGPRNEQFF
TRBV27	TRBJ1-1	CASSRRLNTEAFF
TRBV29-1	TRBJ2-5	CSVALAPQETQYF
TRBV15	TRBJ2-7	CATSRLSGYEQYF
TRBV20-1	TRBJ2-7	CSVQGVPYEQYF
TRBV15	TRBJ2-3	CATSREWTAGGADTQYF
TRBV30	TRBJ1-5	CAWSGGQGINQPQHF
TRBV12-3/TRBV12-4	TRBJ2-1	CASSLRSGRADEQFF
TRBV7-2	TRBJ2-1	CASSLLSGANYNEQFF
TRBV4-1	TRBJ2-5	CASSQVDRVVGETQYF
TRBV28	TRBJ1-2	CATEERGHGYTF
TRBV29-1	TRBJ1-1	CSVDRGTEAFF
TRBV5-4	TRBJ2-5	CASSLGGLAGSQETQYF
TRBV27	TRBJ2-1	CASSLRGLAALPSYNEQFF
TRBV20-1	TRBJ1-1	CSAPKQGGPEAFF
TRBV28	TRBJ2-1	CASSRAWGGYNEQFF
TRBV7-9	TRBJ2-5	CASSPGRGAYQETQYF